The 32 T cell receptor beta chains below all came from one sample that was sequenced in a study of cytomegalovirus exposure and HLA in healthy donors. Produced via immunoSEQ multiplex PCR; TCRdb's table is partial and in-frame only. Of approximately 82,000 clones listed, about 95% are singletons. Sequencing input: PBMCs. The origin of the receptors is a woman aged 18-29 years in good health and CMV-seronegative.

In DNA form, the CDR3 reads TGTGCCAGCAGTTTGTCGCTAGCGCAGGGTGAGCAGTTCTTC. Residues: CASSLSLAQGEQFF. The rearrangement uses TRBV6-5 and TRBJ2-1; possibly TRBD2 for D (6 bases). The CDR3 runs 14 residues. Germline values: CDR1 MNHEY, CDR2 SVGAGI. Trimming removed 4 bases from V and 9 bases from J, with 16 bases in between.

The chain combines TRBV4-3 with TRBJ2-7; TRBD2 aligns across 13 bases. The trim removed 4 bases at V and 1 base at J, leaving 13 bases unmatched. CDR1 LGHNA and CDR2 YSLEER come from the germline V gene. The CDR3 sequence is 19 residues long. CDR3 DNA sequence: TGCGCCAGCAGCCGAGGGGCGGGACTAGCGGGACTAGCATCCTACGAGCAGTACTTC. Translated: CASSRGAGLAGLASYEQYF.

This rearrangement joins TRBV7-2 to TRBJ2-3; TRBD1 aligns across 10 bases. With 6 bases clipped from V and 4 bases from J, the junction kept 7 bases outside the gene matches. The CDR3 loop spans 15 amino acids. CDR1 is SGHTA, CDR2 FQGNSA, per germline. The CDR3 nucleotides read TGTGCCAGCAGTACTCCCGGGACAGGGGCAGATACGCAGTATTTT. Amino acids: CASSTPGTGADTQYF.

The table lists this clone with a count of one. The J gene is TRBJ2-7, the V gene TRBV7-2; 7 bases fit TRBD1. This CDR3 spans 15 amino acids. V lost 5 bases and J lost 2; bases outside the gene matches: 9. Germline CDR1 reads SGHTA; CDR2 reads FQGNSA. The CDR3, as DNA: TGTGCCAGCAGCCCCCCCTGGCAGGGGGCCTACGAGCAGTACTTC. Translating it yields CASSPPWQGAYEQYF.

The chain is built from TRBV7-2 and TRBJ2-7; 9 bases are a match to TRBD2. CDR1 is SGHTA, CDR2 FQGNSA, per germline. This CDR3 comprises 16 residues. Germline trimming cut 4 bases from V and 3 bases from J; bases unmatched to any gene: 10. The chain's CDR3 is CASSSRGAGGLYEQYF. In nucleotides, the CDR3 is TGTGCCAGCAGCTCCAGAGGGGCGGGAGGGCTCTACGAGCAGTACTTC.

The chain is built from TRBV5-4 and TRBJ1-1, with D possibly TRBD1 on 6 matching bases. CDR1 and CDR2 from the germline V gene are SGHNT and YYREEE (reference sequence). This CDR3 is built from 14 residues. The ends were cut back, 9 bases at V and 6 bases at J, with 21 bases in the middle. CDR3 bases: TGTGCCACCCGTTCCCCCAGGGGCCGGGCTGAAGCTTTCTTT. Its protein is CATRSPRGRAEAFF.

This clone was seen once. The rearrangement uses TRBV27 and TRBJ1-2, with TRBD1 as a possible D gene (5 bases). V dropped 6 bases and J dropped 3 bases, with 17 bases sitting between them. CDR1 and CDR2 (germline): MNHEY, SMNVEV (reference sequence). This CDR3 contains 15 residues. The CDR3 is CASSPLGREDYGYTF. The CDR3 nucleotides read TGTGCCAGCAGCCCCCTCGGCAGGGAGGACTATGGCTACACCTTC.

This chain links TRBV5-6 with TRBJ1-1; possible D gene TRBD1, 6 bases. Trimming took off 4 bases at V and 5 bases at J, with 15 bases between the two ends. This CDR3 is 14 amino acids long. Germline CDR1 SGHDT, CDR2 YYEEEE. CDR3 in DNA: TGTGCCAGCAGCGCCCCGGGGCAGGGGACTGAAGCTTTCTTT. It translates to CASSAPGQGTEAFF.

V gene TRBV10-1 combines with J gene TRBJ2-1, with 7 bases fitting TRBD2. The junction had 6 bases not matched to a gene; V was cut back by 3 bases and J by 4 bases. CDR3 length: 15 amino acids. Looked up from germline, CDR1 is WNHNN and CDR2 is SYGVQD (reference sequence). As DNA, the CDR3 is TGCGCCAGCAGTGATCCGAAGCGGGGATACAATGAGCAGTTCTTC. Translated, it gives CASSDPKRGYNEQFF.

The rearrangement links TRBV9 to TRBJ1-2; 8 nucleotides line up with TRBD1. The CDR3 runs 14 residues. Unmatched junction bases numbered 11, after V lost 5 bases and J lost 8 bases. Germline V CDR1 and CDR2: SGDLS, YYNGEE. CDR3 bases: TGTGCCAGCAGTGACCCGGGGACAGGTGGGGGCTACACCTTC. Its translation is CASSDPGTGGGYTF.

This clone has only one observation. V gene TRBV2 combines with J gene TRBJ2-4; 7 bases are a match to TRBD1. Trimming at V came to 5 bases and at J to 6 bases, leaving 10 bases not matched to a gene. The CDR3 consists of 15 residues. CDR1 and CDR2 from the germline V gene are SNHLY and FYNNEI. The CDR3 sequence: CASSFQGVSGNIQYF. The CDR3 DNA reads TGTGCCAGCAGTTTCCAGGGGGTCTCGGGAAACATTCAGTACTTC.

V usage is TRBV4-1 and J usage is TRBJ1-5, with a possible D match to TRBD1 (5 bases). CDR1 and CDR2 from the germline V gene are MGHRA and YSYEKL. V lost 0 bases and J lost 7, with 22 bases in between. The CDR3 totals 18 residues. This CDR3 is CASSQDQNRILLRQPQHF. The DNA for the CDR3 is TGCGCCAGCAGCCAAGATCAAAACAGGATCCTGCTTCGGCAGCCCCAGCATTTT.

The chain is built from TRBV4-3 and TRBJ2-7; D perhaps matches TRBD1 (6 bases). Looked up from germline, CDR1 is LGHNA and CDR2 is YSLEER. Trimming took 4 bases from V and 2 from J, leaving 15 bases between them. The CDR3 extends over 15 amino acids. The CDR3 region is CASSRGQRGPYEQYF. CDR3 nucleotide sequence: TGCGCCAGCAGCCGAGGACAGCGAGGCCCCTACGAGCAGTACTTC.

The chain is built from TRBV6-5 and TRBJ2-7; D unresolved. Germline V CDR1 and CDR2: MNHEY, SVGAGI. Trimming left V 10 bases short and J 5 bases short, with 18 bases between. The CDR3 sequence is 13 residues long. The CDR3 region is CATFHAWSHEQYF. CDR3 nucleotide sequence: TGTGCCACCTTCCATGCGTGGTCCCACGAGCAGTACTTC.

The chain employs TRBV7-6 and TRBJ1-3; 7 positions match TRBD1. Trimming took 3 bases from V and 4 from J; bases not matched to a gene: 3. This CDR3 is built from 14 residues. The V gene's germline CDR1 is SGHVS and CDR2 FNYEAQ. The CDR3 protein is CASSLETGGNTIYF. The CDR3 bases are TGTGCCAGCAGCTTGGAGACAGGGGGAAACACCATATATTTT.

The genes are TRBV10-1 and TRBJ2-3; 8 positions agree with TRBD2. The CDR3 sequence is 15 residues long. V dropped 5 bases and J dropped 3; count of bases not matched to a gene: 7. Germline CDR1 reads WNHNN; CDR2 reads SYGVQD (reference sequence). CDR3 in amino acids: CASSSRGGQTDTQYF. CDR3 nucleotides: TGCGCCAGCAGTTCTCGGGGGGGCCAGACAGATACGCAGTATTTT.

The gene calls are TRBV5-4 and TRBJ2-3, with TRBD2 identical over 9 bases. V lost 6 bases and J lost 0; bases outside the gene matches: 8. The germline V gene has CDR1 SGHNT and CDR2 YYREEE (reference sequence). The CDR3 is made up of 16 amino acids. CDR3 sequence reads: CASTPRSGSSTDTQYF. The CDR3 region has the DNA TGTGCCAGCACCCCGCGTAGCGGGAGTAGCACAGATACGCAGTATTTT. Looking up the rest from reference TRBV5-4 and TRBJ2-3 gives the full variable domain: ETGVTQSPTHLIKTRGQQVTLRCSSQSGHNTVSWYQQALGQGPQFIFQYYREEENGRGNFPPRFSGLQFPNYSSELNVNALELDDSALYLCASTPRSGSSTDTQYFGPGTRLTVL.

The CDR3 coding sequence is TGTGCCAGCAGACTGACAGGGGGCTTTTTCAATGAGCAGTTCTTC. It encodes CASRLTGGFFNEQFF. The chain is built from TRBV28 and TRBJ2-1, with 10 bases aligning to TRBD1. V shed 6 bases and J 6 bases; nucleotides not matched to a gene: 8. The germline CDR1 and CDR2 sequences are MDHEN and SYDVKM. The length of the CDR3 is 15 residues.

This sequence joins TRBV9 and TRBJ1-5; tentative D call: TRBD1 (6 bases). Germline V CDR1 and CDR2: SGDLS, YYNGEE. The CDR3 is made up of 14 amino acids. The ends were cut back, 3 bases at V and 4 bases at J, with 11 bases in the middle. CDR3 residues: CASSGGHSNQPQHF. CDR3 bases: TGTGCCAGCAGCGGGGGACACTCAAATCAGCCCCAGCATTTT.

The gene calls are TRBV6-4 and TRBJ2-1, with D perhaps TRBD2 (6 bases). V was pared by 4 bases and J by 5 bases, with 12 bases between. Germline CDR1 is MRHNA and CDR2 is SNTAGT. This CDR3 region has 14 residues. The DNA for the CDR3 is TGTGCCAGCAGTGCGGCTAGCGAGAACAATGAGCAGTTCTTC. This codes for CASSAASENNEQFF.

The chain links TRBV13 to TRBJ2-7; 7 bases match TRBD1. This CDR3 is built from 15 residues. V gave up 5 bases and J gave up 6 bases; unmatched junction bases: 13. Germline CDR1 PRHDT, CDR2 FYEKMQ (reference sequence). CDR3 protein: CASSTLRGIQAEQYF. The CDR3 region has the DNA TGTGCCAGCAGCACCCTCAGGGGGATTCAAGCCGAGCAGTACTTC.

J is TRBJ2-7 and V is TRBV10-1, with D perhaps TRBD2 (6 bases). Trimming pared 5 bases from V and 6 bases from J, leaving 17 bases between. The germline V gene encodes CDR1 WNHNN and CDR2 SYGVQD (reference sequence). This CDR3 is built from 14 residues. The CDR3 nucleotides are TGCGCCAGCAGTCCCGAACGGAGGGTTTCCGAGCAGTACTTC. Translated, it gives CASSPERRVSEQYF.

This chain connects TRBV10-1 to TRBJ2-3; 16 nucleotides agree with TRBD2. This CDR3 is built from 17 residues. The V and J ends lost 7 bases and 1 base, in that order; junction bases with no gene match: 5. Germline assignment: CDR1 WNHNN and CDR2 SYGVQD (reference sequence). The CDR3, as DNA: TGCGCCAGCACCGGGACTAGCGGGGGGGCCGGCACAGATACGCAGTATTTT. This gives the protein CASTGTSGGAGTDTQYF.

V gene TRBV5-1 combines with J gene TRBJ1-2; 10 bases map to TRBD1. In germline, CDR1 is SGHRS, CDR2 YFSETQ. J was trimmed by 7 bases and V by 0 bases; bases with no gene match: 3. This CDR3 spans 14 amino acids. The chain's CDR3 is CASSLEGTGAGYTF. The CDR3 DNA follows: TGCGCCAGCAGCTTGGAAGGGACAGGGGCTGGCTACACCTTC.

The V and J genes are TRBV15 and TRBJ2-3, with TRBD2 identical over 8 bases. Unmatched junction bases numbered 5, after V lost 1 base and J lost 5 bases. This CDR3 is 15 amino acids long. The V gene's germline CDR1 is LNHNV and CDR2 YYDKDF (reference sequence). The CDR3 loop reads CATSRAGGQVDTQYF. The CDR3 DNA reads TGTGCCACCAGCAGAGCGGGGGGGCAGGTAGATACGCAGTATTTT.

This chain links TRBV7-2 with TRBJ2-7; 9 positions match TRBD2. This CDR3 is 15 amino acids long. Germline V gene data show CDR1 as SGHTA and CDR2 as FQGNSA. The J segment lost 3 bases and the V segment lost 1 base, leaving 4 bases of the junction unmatched. The CDR3, as DNA: TGTGCCAGCAGCTTAGAAGATAGCGGGGGCTACGAGCAGTACTTC. This encodes CASSLEDSGGYEQYF.

In nucleotides, the CDR3 is TGTGCCAGCTCACCGCAGAGGGACAGACGAGGGGAGCTGTTTTTT. Translation: CASSPQRDRRGELFF. The genes are TRBV18 and TRBJ2-2, with 7 nucleotides matching TRBD1. In germline, CDR1 is KGHSH, CDR2 LQKENI. J gave up 8 bases and V 3 bases, and 9 bases lay outside the gene matches. The CDR3 consists of 15 residues.

V usage is TRBV5-1 and J usage is TRBJ2-3, with D possibly matching TRBD1 (6 bases). Trimming left V 5 bases short and J 5 bases short, with 12 bases between. The CDR3 covers 13 residues. The germline V gene encodes CDR1 SGHRS and CDR2 YFSETQ. CDR3 sequence reads: CASREGVQDTQYF. The CDR3 bases are TGCGCCAGCAGAGAGGGGGTTCAAGATACGCAGTATTTT.

This chain uses TRBV19 with TRBJ1-2, with a weak D call TRBD1 (5 bases). V shed 5 bases and J shed 4 bases, with 11 bases lying between them. Germline-derived CDR1 and CDR2 are LNHDA and SQIVND (reference sequence). This CDR3 spans 13 amino acids. CDR3 sequence reads: CASSRQGLYGYTF. The CDR3 nucleotides are TGTGCCAGTAGTCGTCAGGGTCTCTATGGCTACACCTTC.

This clone was observed once. The V gene is TRBV7-9, the J gene TRBJ1-1, with 7 bases identical to TRBD1. The germline V gene has CDR1 SEHNR and CDR2 FQNEAQ (reference sequence). After removal of 5 bases from V and 4 bases from J, the junction contained 4 bases not matched to a gene. The CDR3 runs to 13 residues. The CDR3 DNA reads TGTGCCAGCAGCCAGACAGGGTCCACTGAAGCTTTCTTT. Translation gives CASSQTGSTEAFF.

The chain carries TRBV7-2 and TRBJ2-1, with 13 positions matching TRBD2. This CDR3 comprises 15 residues. Germline CDR1 SGHTA, CDR2 FQGNSA. Germline trimming cut 5 bases from V and 8 bases from J; bases unmatched to any gene: 6. The CDR3 region is CASSTQGLAGYEQFF. The CDR3 DNA follows: TGTGCCAGCAGCACCCAGGGACTAGCGGGGTATGAGCAGTTCTTC.

As DNA, the CDR3 is TGTGCCAGCAGTTGGACTAGCGGGAGCTCCTACGAGCAGTACTTC. Protein sequence: CASSWTSGSSYEQYF. The gene calls are TRBV6-5 and TRBJ2-7; TRBD2 matches at 13 bases. CDR3 size: 15 residues. J lost 0 bases, V lost 4 bases, and 0 bases had no gene match. The germline V gene has CDR1 MNHEY and CDR2 SVGAGI.